The rows below give T cell receptor beta chains drawn from one sample of a study of T cell repertoires in cytomegalovirus infection. TCRdb ran MiXCR on the reads and lists one entry per CDR3 protein. Among roughly 920,000 distinct CDR3 sequences listed, roughly 30% were seen once. For these receptors, no antigen is known. Sequencing used cultured CD8+ T cells from PBMCs, obtained from culture after CMV antigen stimulation. Source of these receptors: a human donor in good health (CMV status not recorded). Some clones in this sample may be carry-over from other donors' samples. CDR3s include the opening cysteine and the closing phenylalanine or tryptophan. The D gene is left open where the match is weak. Expanded clones get a size class; other rows say once, few or many, or leave the size out.

v_gene: TRBV7-6
d_gene: NA
abundance: few
j_gene: TRBJ1-1
CDR3nt: TGTGCCAGCAGCCCAGAAGGATGGTGGACTGAAGCTTTCTTT
CDR3aa: CASSPEGWWTEAFF

v_gene: TRBV9
d_gene: TRBD1
abundance: NA
j_gene: TRBJ2-5
CDR3nt: TGTGCCAGCAGCGTAGGGTCAGGGGGCTTGGAGACCCAGTACTTC
CDR3aa: CASSVGSGGLETQYF

v_gene: TRBV3-1
d_gene: NA
abundance: few
j_gene: TRBJ1-4
CDR3nt: TGTGCCAGCAGCCAAGATCAGGGGACGCTTGGAGAAAAACTGTTTTTT
CDR3aa: CASSQDQGTLGEKLFF

v_gene: TRBV7-9
d_gene: TRBD1
abundance: NA
j_gene: TRBJ1-1
CDR3nt: TGTGCCAGCAGCCCCAGACAGGGGGCGACGAACACTGAAGCTTTCTTT
CDR3aa: CASSPRQGATNTEAFF

v_gene: TRBV7-6
d_gene: TRBD1
abundance: NA
j_gene: TRBJ2-7
CDR3nt: TGTGCCAGCAGCCCGAGGGACAGTTTCCACGAGCAGTACTTC
CDR3aa: CASSPRDSFHEQYF

v_gene: TRBV14
d_gene: NA
abundance: NA
j_gene: TRBJ2-2
CDR3nt: TGTGCCAGCAGCCAACGATGGGGGGGGCCCAACACCGGGGAGCTGTTTTTT
CDR3aa: CASSQRWGGPNTGELFF

v_gene: TRBV7-9
d_gene: NA
abundance: few
j_gene: TRBJ2-3
CDR3nt: TGTGCCAGCAGCCATAGGGGGGGGCAGGGGGCAGATACGCAGTATTTT
CDR3aa: CASSHRGGQGADTQYF

v_gene: TRBV27
d_gene: NA
abundance: NA
j_gene: TRBJ2-3
CDR3nt: TGTGCCAGCAGTTTTTGGCAGGGGACAGATACGCAGTATTTT
CDR3aa: CASSFWQGTDTQYF

v_gene: TRBV5-4
d_gene: NA
abundance: NA
j_gene: TRBJ1-6
CDR3nt: TGTGCCAGCAGGGTCCGAGATGGGGGGATAAATTCACCCCTCCACTTT
CDR3aa: CASRVRDGGINSPLHF

v_gene: TRBV7-9
d_gene: NA
abundance: NA
j_gene: TRBJ1-6
CDR3nt: TGTGCCAGCAGCCCGGAGGGACTTAATTCACCCCTCCACTTT
CDR3aa: CASSPEGLNSPLHF

v_gene: TRBV7-6
d_gene: TRBD2
abundance: few
j_gene: TRBJ2-1
CDR3nt: TGTGCCAGCAGCAGTAGCGGGGGGTACAATTACAATGAGCAGTTCTTC
CDR3aa: CASSSSGGYNYNEQFF

v_gene: TRBV2
d_gene: NA
abundance: NA
j_gene: TRBJ2-1
CDR3nt: TGTGCCAGCAGTCGAGGGGAGTTTGAGTACAATGAGCAGTTCTTC
CDR3aa: CASSRGEFEYNEQFF

v_gene: TRBV24-1
d_gene: NA
abundance: NA
j_gene: TRBJ1-1
CDR3nt: TGTGCCACCAGTGATTTAATCGTAGGCAAGAACACTGAAGCTTTCTTT
CDR3aa: CATSDLIVGKNTEAFF

v_gene: TRBV27
d_gene: NA
abundance: NA
j_gene: TRBJ1-2
CDR3nt: TGTGCCAGCAGGCATAGGGTGGTTGGCTACACCTTC
CDR3aa: CASRHRVVGYTF

v_gene: TRBV7-9
d_gene: NA
abundance: NA
j_gene: TRBJ2-4
CDR3nt: TGTGCCAGCAGTCTCCTACGCGGGGCTGGTACCAAAAACATTCAGTACTTC
CDR3aa: CASSLLRGAGTKNIQYF

v_gene: TRBV7-9
d_gene: NA
abundance: many
j_gene: TRBJ2-3
CDR3nt: TGTGCCAGCAGCTTTTTGGGCGGCACAGATACGCAGTATTTT
CDR3aa: CASSFLGGTDTQYF

v_gene: TRBV6-2/TRBV6-3
d_gene: TRBD2
abundance: NA
j_gene: TRBJ2-1
CDR3nt: TGTGCCAGCAGTCGGGAACCGGGACTACGGATCCACAATGAGCAGTTCTTC
CDR3aa: CASSREPGLRIHNEQFF

v_gene: TRBV5-4
d_gene: TRBD1
abundance: NA
j_gene: TRBJ1-1
CDR3nt: TGTGCCAGCAGCCCCAAGAGTAGCAACAGGGGGAGAACTGAAGCTTTCTTT
CDR3aa: CASSPKSSNRGRTEAFF

v_gene: TRBV7-2
d_gene: NA
abundance: many
j_gene: TRBJ1-1
CDR3nt: TGTGCCAGCAGCTTAGCGGGGACAAGGACTGAAGCTTTCTTT
CDR3aa: CASSLAGTRTEAFF

v_gene: TRBV29-1
d_gene: NA
abundance: NA
j_gene: TRBJ2-5
CDR3nt: TGCAGCGTTGAAGATAGATTTTACCAAGAGACCCAGTACTTC
CDR3aa: CSVEDRFYQETQYF

v_gene: TRBV7-2
d_gene: TRBD2
abundance: many
j_gene: TRBJ2-3
CDR3nt: TGTGCCAGCAGCCCCGGGGGGGGGGGCACAGATACGCAGTATTTT
CDR3aa: CASSPGGGGTDTQYF

v_gene: TRBV25-1
d_gene: NA
abundance: few
j_gene: TRBJ2-2
CDR3nt: TGTGCCAGCAGTGGGGGCCTCGACGGGGAGCTGTTTTTT
CDR3aa: CASSGGLDGELFF

v_gene: TRBV27
d_gene: NA
abundance: few
j_gene: TRBJ1-6
CDR3nt: TGTGCCAGCAGGCGACGCAGCTCCTATAATTCACCCCTCCACTTT
CDR3aa: CASRRRSSYNSPLHF

v_gene: TRBV7-2
d_gene: TRBD1
abundance: many
j_gene: TRBJ1-6
CDR3nt: TGTGCCAGCAGCTCCGGACAGGGGCTGGGCTATAATTCACCCCTCCACTTT
CDR3aa: CASSSGQGLGYNSPLHF

v_gene: TRBV7-8
d_gene: NA
abundance: many
j_gene: TRBJ2-5
CDR3nt: TGTGCCAGCAGCTTTTTAGCGTCCCAAGAGACCCAGTACTTC
CDR3aa: CASSFLASQETQYF

v_gene: TRBV20-1
d_gene: NA
abundance: NA
j_gene: TRBJ1-5
CDR3nt: TGCAGTGCTAGATGGGGTACAGGGATCAATCAGCCCCAGCATTTT
CDR3aa: CSARWGTGINQPQHF

v_gene: TRBV4-1
d_gene: NA
abundance: NA
j_gene: TRBJ2-7
CDR3nt: TGCGCCAGCAGCCAATATCTGGGGGCTCTACCCCGCGACGACGAGCAGTACTTC
CDR3aa: CASSQYLGALPRDDEQYF

v_gene: TRBV27
d_gene: TRBD1
abundance: few
j_gene: TRBJ1-1
CDR3nt: TGTGCCAGCAGTCCTCCCAGGGGGCCGAACACTGAAGCTTTCTTT
CDR3aa: CASSPPRGPNTEAFF

v_gene: TRBV3-1
d_gene: NA
abundance: once
j_gene: TRBJ1-4
CDR3nt: TGTGCCAGCAGCGGAGGGGGAAACGAAAAACTGTTTTTT
CDR3aa: CASSGGGNEKLFF

v_gene: TRBV7-8
d_gene: NA
abundance: NA
j_gene: TRBJ1-6
CDR3nt: TGTGCCAGCAGCTTAAGTACAGACCCTAGCTCCTATAATTCACCCCTCCACTTT
CDR3aa: CASSLSTDPSSYNSPLHF

v_gene: TRBV7-6
d_gene: NA
abundance: few
j_gene: TRBJ1-4
CDR3nt: TGTGCCAGCAGCTTAGGACATCCCTATGAAAAACTGTTTTTT
CDR3aa: CASSLGHPYEKLFF

v_gene: TRBV7-8
d_gene: TRBD2
abundance: many
j_gene: TRBJ2-1
CDR3nt: TGTGCCAGCAGCTTAAAGGGACTAGTCAAGGGTGAGCAGTTCTTC
CDR3aa: CASSLKGLVKGEQFF

v_gene: TRBV19
d_gene: NA
abundance: NA
j_gene: TRBJ1-2
CDR3nt: TGTGCCAGTAGTCACCGGGGAACCTATAGGGACTATGGCTACACCTTC
CDR3aa: CASSHRGTYRDYGYTF

v_gene: TRBV27
d_gene: NA
abundance: NA
j_gene: TRBJ1-6
CDR3nt: TGTGCCAGCAGTTTTGGGAGTAATTCACCCCTCCACTTT
CDR3aa: CASSFGSNSPLHF

v_gene: TRBV6-2/TRBV6-3
d_gene: TRBD1
abundance: few
j_gene: TRBJ1-5
CDR3nt: TGTGCCAGCAGTCAACACATGACAGGGAGGTTGTTCGGCAATCAGCCCCAGCATTTT
CDR3aa: CASSQHMTGRLFGNQPQHF

v_gene: TRBV2
d_gene: NA
abundance: NA
j_gene: TRBJ1-6
CDR3nt: TGTGCCAGCAGTGACAGGAGCGTTAATTCACCCCTCCACTTT
CDR3aa: CASSDRSVNSPLHF

v_gene: TRBV12-3/TRBV12-4
d_gene: NA
abundance: once
j_gene: TRBJ2-2
CDR3nt: TGTGCCAGCAGCAGCACCGGGGAAGGAGCCGGGGAGCTGTTTTTT
CDR3aa: CASSSTGEGAGELFF

v_gene: TRBV29-1
d_gene: TRBD2
abundance: NA
j_gene: TRBJ2-1
CDR3nt: TGCAGCGCCTTCTCTAGCGGGGAAAACAATGAGCAGTTCTTC
CDR3aa: CSAFSSGENNEQFF

v_gene: TRBV7-9
d_gene: NA
abundance: few
j_gene: TRBJ2-5
CDR3nt: TGTGCCAGCAGCTTAGCGTACCGGGACTACCAAGAGACCCAGTACTTC
CDR3aa: CASSLAYRDYQETQYF

v_gene: TRBV7-8
d_gene: TRBD2
abundance: few
j_gene: TRBJ2-5
CDR3nt: TGTGCCAGCAGCTTAGAGCCCTGGGTAGCGGGGATACAAGAGACCCAGTACTTC
CDR3aa: CASSLEPWVAGIQETQYF

v_gene: TRBV27
d_gene: TRBD1
abundance: few
j_gene: TRBJ1-2
CDR3nt: TGTGCCAGCAGTTCGCCAGGGGGCTATGGCTACACCTTC
CDR3aa: CASSSPGGYGYTF

v_gene: TRBV6-1
d_gene: TRBD1
abundance: few
j_gene: TRBJ1-2
CDR3nt: TGTGCCAGCAGTGAAGGGACAGGGGGCTTTGGCTACACCTTC
CDR3aa: CASSEGTGGFGYTF

v_gene: TRBV6-2/TRBV6-3
d_gene: TRBD2
abundance: NA
j_gene: TRBJ2-1
CDR3nt: TGTGCCAGCAGTAATCCCGGGACTAGCGTCAATGAGCAGTTCTTC
CDR3aa: CASSNPGTSVNEQFF

v_gene: TRBV20-1
d_gene: NA
abundance: NA
j_gene: TRBJ2-7
CDR3nt: TGCAGTGCTAGACTCCAGGGATCCGAGCAGTACTTC
CDR3aa: CSARLQGSEQYF

v_gene: TRBV4-1
d_gene: TRBD1
abundance: few
j_gene: TRBJ1-4
CDR3nt: TGCGCCAGCAGCCACTCCGGGACAGGAATTGAAAAACTGTTTTTT
CDR3aa: CASSHSGTGIEKLFF

v_gene: TRBV7-1
d_gene: TRBD2
abundance: NA
j_gene: TRBJ2-1
CDR3nt: TGTGCCAGCAGCCCAGGGGGGACTAGCGGGGGGAACCACTCCTACAATGAGCAGTCCTTC
CDR3aa: CASSPGGTSGGNHSYNEQSF

v_gene: TRBV7-2
d_gene: NA
abundance: many
j_gene: TRBJ2-1
CDR3nt: TGTGCCAGCAGCTTAGGTCAGGCACCCTACAATGAGCAGTTCTTC
CDR3aa: CASSLGQAPYNEQFF

v_gene: TRBV25-1
d_gene: NA
abundance: NA
j_gene: TRBJ2-6
CDR3nt: TGTGCCAGCAGTTGGGGCACTGGGGCCAACGTCCTGACTTTC
CDR3aa: CASSWGTGANVLTF

v_gene: TRBV7-2
d_gene: NA
abundance: NA
j_gene: TRBJ2-3
CDR3nt: TGTGCCAGCAGCATTACAGGACGAGAGCAGTATTTT
CDR3aa: CASSITGREQYF

v_gene: TRBV19
d_gene: TRBD1
abundance: many
j_gene: TRBJ1-2
CDR3nt: TGTGCCAGTACGACAGGGTATGGCTACACCTTC
CDR3aa: CASTTGYGYTF

v_gene: TRBV4-1
d_gene: NA
abundance: few
j_gene: TRBJ2-1
CDR3nt: TGCGCCAGCAGCGCCGGGACGGCGACCTACAATGAGCAGTTCTTC
CDR3aa: CASSAGTATYNEQFF

v_gene: TRBV12-3/TRBV12-4
d_gene: NA
abundance: NA
j_gene: TRBJ1-4
CDR3nt: TGTGCCAGCAGTTTAGTTCCTCCGGGGGCTACCTTTAATGAAAAACTGTTTTTT
CDR3aa: CASSLVPPGATFNEKLFF

v_gene: TRBV19
d_gene: TRBD1
abundance: NA
j_gene: TRBJ1-1
CDR3nt: TGTGTCAGTACTCTGGCGTACAGGGGAGGATTCACTGAAGCTTTCTTT
CDR3aa: CVSTLAYRGGFTEAFF

v_gene: TRBV7-9
d_gene: TRBD1
abundance: few
j_gene: TRBJ2-1
CDR3nt: TGTGCCAGCAGCTTGAGGACAGGGGGCTATTACAATGAGCAGTTCTTC
CDR3aa: CASSLRTGGYYNEQFF

v_gene: TRBV12-5
d_gene: NA
abundance: few
j_gene: TRBJ2-3
CDR3nt: TGTGCTAGTGGTTTGACCACAGCAGATACGCAGTATTTT
CDR3aa: CASGLTTADTQYF